These 21 T cell receptor beta chains originate from one sample sequenced in a study of blood T cell repertoires in COVID-19. The assay was immunoSEQ multiplex PCR, and TCRdb's table has in-frame clones only and misses some. In the table there are 85,000 to 95,000 clones, roughly 91% of which are singletons. Sequencing was done on a sample of peripheral blood. The receptor source for this set is a woman at least 80 years old with acute or convalescent COVID-19.

This rearrangement joins TRBV5-1 to TRBJ2-1, with 9 bases identical to TRBD2. Germline V CDR1 and CDR2: SGHRS, YFSETQ. This CDR3 region has 15 residues. V shed 0 bases and J 4 bases; nucleotides not matched to a gene: 2. The CDR3 sequence: CASSLGLAGYNEQFF. CDR3 bases: TGCGCCAGCAGCTTGGGTCTAGCGGGATACAATGAGCAGTTCTTC.

V usage is TRBV7-3 and J usage is TRBJ2-1; 9 positions match TRBD2. The V gene end was trimmed by 1 base and the J gene end by 2 bases; junction bases not matched to a gene: 3. CDR3 length: 16 amino acids. Germline V lookup: CDR1 SGHTA, CDR2 FQGTGA. CDR3 sequence: CASSLKVAGAYNEQFF. Here the CDR3 DNA reads TGTGCCAGCAGCTTAAAAGTAGCGGGGGCCTACAATGAGCAGTTCTTC.

The V and J genes are TRBV11-2 and TRBJ2-3, with 7 nucleotides matching TRBD2. The CDR3 sequence is 15 residues long. V was pared by 5 bases and J by 6 bases, with 11 bases of the junction left unmatched. The germline CDR1 and CDR2 sequences are SGHAT and FQNNGV. CDR3 in DNA: TGTGCCAGCAGCCCGGGACTAATTGGCGGGGATACGCAGTATTTT. Translated, it gives CASSPGLIGGDTQYF. The full variable domain, in which reference TRBV11-2 and TRBJ2-3 provide the parts outside the CDR3, is EAGVAQSPRYKIIEKRQSVAFWCNPISGHATLYWYQQILGQGPKLLIQFQNNGVVDDSQLPKDRFSAERLKGVDSTLKIQPAKLEDSAVYLCASSPGLIGGDTQYFGPGTRLTVL.

The chain is built from TRBV11-1 and TRBJ2-1; 8 bases are shared with TRBD2. The CDR3 contains 14 residues. After removal of 2 bases from V and 5 bases from J, the junction contained 2 bases not matched to a gene. The germline V gene has CDR1 SGHAT and CDR2 FQDESV (reference sequence). The CDR3 here is CASSLFGRDNEQFF. In DNA form, the CDR3 reads TGTGCCAGCAGCTTATTCGGGAGGGACAATGAGCAGTTCTTC.

This chain links TRBV5-4 with TRBJ1-1; D gene uncertain. This CDR3 region has 15 residues. Trimming removed 4 bases at V and 5 bases at J, with 18 bases between. Germline CDR1 reads SGHNT; CDR2 reads YYREEE (reference sequence). CDR3 DNA: TGTGCCAGCAGCGAAGAGACCAGGCGTGGGACTGAAGCTTTCTTT. Translation gives CASSEETRRGTEAFF.

The rearrangement uses TRBV19 and TRBJ2-1; 9 nucleotides match TRBD1. V gave up 0 bases and J gave up 3 bases; unmatched junction bases: 6. The CDR3 consists of 17 residues. Per germline, CDR1 LNHDA and CDR2 SQIVND (reference sequence). CDR3 DNA sequence: TGTGCCAGTAGTATAGAGGTGGGGACAGGGTACTACAATGAGCAGTTCTTC. This translates into CASSIEVGTGYYNEQFF.

J is TRBJ2-5 and V is TRBV25-1, with 8 bases aligning to TRBD1. Germline values: CDR1 MGHDK, CDR2 SYGVNS. The V and J ends lost 5 bases and 6 bases, in that order; junction bases with no gene match: 8. CDR3 length: 14 amino acids. In nucleotides, the CDR3 is TGTGCCAGCAGTAACTCAGGGGGCGTTAAGACCCAGTACTTC. Its protein is CASSNSGGVKTQYF.

The chain joins TRBV7-2 to TRBJ2-7; TRBD2 aligns across 7 bases. Trimming at V came to 6 bases and at J to 1 base, leaving 9 bases not matched to a gene. From germline, CDR1 is SGHTA and CDR2 FQGNSA. This CDR3 contains 15 residues. The CDR3 sequence: CASRIQRGVSYEQYF. CDR3 DNA: TGTGCCAGCAGAATTCAACGGGGGGTGTCCTACGAGCAGTACTTC.

This chain joins TRBV12-3 or TRBV12-4 and TRBJ2-3; D gene ambiguous. Trimming took off 5 bases at V and 5 bases at J, with 11 bases between the two ends. The CDR3 length is 13 residues. CDR3: CASSPQARDTQYF. The CDR3 bases are TGTGCCAGCAGTCCCCAAGCGAGAGATACGCAGTATTTT.

The chain employs TRBV19 and TRBJ1-2, with 8 bases identical to TRBD1. The CDR3 has 15 amino acids. The V gene's germline CDR1 is LNHDA and CDR2 SQIVND (reference sequence). Trimming cost V 3 bases and J 3 bases; bases outside gene matches: 6. The CDR3 DNA is TGTGCCAGTAGTATCGGGCCAGGGGGCGACTATGGCTACACCTTC. Protein sequence: CASSIGPGGDYGYTF. Supplemented by reference TRBV19 and TRBJ1-2, the full variable domain reads DGGITQSPKYLFRKEGQNVTLSCEQNLNHDAMYWYRQDPGQGLRLIYYSQIVNDFQKGDIAEGYSVSREKKESFPLTVTSAQKNPTAFYLCASSIGPGGDYGYTFGSGTRLTVV.

The rearrangement uses TRBV7-3 and TRBJ2-7, with TRBD2 matching 7 bases. This CDR3 contains 14 residues. With 5 bases clipped from V and 10 bases from J, the junction kept 14 bases outside the gene matches. Looked up from germline, CDR1 is SGHTA and CDR2 is FQGTGA. In nucleotides, the CDR3 is TGTGCCAGCAGCCCCCTCGGCGGGAGCGATTATCAGTACTTC. This sequence encodes CASSPLGGSDYQYF.

The chain links TRBV6-5 to TRBJ1-3; D is perhaps TRBD1 (5 bases). The CDR3 extends over 14 amino acids. In germline, CDR1 is MNHEY, CDR2 SVGAGI. V lost 6 bases, J lost 5 bases, and 14 bases lay in between. CDR3 in amino acids: CASRTGGIRNTIYF. In DNA, the CDR3 is TGTGCCAGCAGAACGGGGGGAATACGAAACACCATATATTTT.

The rearrangement joins TRBV19 to TRBJ1-2; D uncertain. The CDR3 runs 16 residues. CDR1 and CDR2 from the germline V gene are LNHDA and SQIVND (reference sequence). With 5 bases removed from V and 5 bases from J, the gap between germline ends came to 21 bases. The CDR3 loop reads CASSPREGPLRYGYTF. Here the CDR3 DNA reads TGTGCCAGTAGTCCCCGGGAGGGCCCACTCAGATATGGCTACACCTTC.

J is TRBJ1-1 and V is TRBV6-5; 7 bases align to TRBD1. The CDR3 contains 13 residues. Germline CDR1 and CDR2: MNHEY and SVGAGI. V lost 7 bases and J lost 0; bases outside the gene matches: 2. The CDR3 loop reads CASTDRVNTEAFF. CDR3 in DNA: TGTGCCAGCACAGACAGGGTGAACACTGAAGCTTTCTTT.

This clone appeared once. This chain links TRBV18 with TRBJ2-3; 10 bases map to TRBD2. The CDR3 is made up of 15 amino acids. The V and J ends lost 5 bases and 2 bases, in that order; junction bases with no gene match: 4. Germline V CDR1 and CDR2: KGHSH, LQKENI. DNA for the CDR3: TGTGCCAGCTCAACACTAGCGGGAATCACAGATACGCAGTATTTT. Its protein is CASSTLAGITDTQYF.

The chain uses TRBV5-6 and TRBJ2-3; TRBD1 agrees at 8 bases. V shed 4 bases and J 5 bases; nucleotides not matched to a gene: 3. Per the germline V gene, CDR1 is SGHDT and CDR2 is YYEEEE. The CDR3 spans 13 residues. In nucleotides, the CDR3 is TGTGCCAGCAGCCAACAGGGGGGAGATACGCAGTATTTT. Encoded protein: CASSQQGGDTQYF.

This clone appeared a single time. The V gene is TRBV9, the J gene TRBJ2-7; 9 bases match TRBD2. Per the germline V gene, CDR1 is SGDLS and CDR2 is YYNGEE. V lost 4 bases and J lost 4; bases outside the gene matches: 9. The CDR3 spans 15 residues. CDR3 coding DNA: TGTGCCAGCAGCCCAGCGGGTAGCGGGAGTTACGAGCAGTACTTC. Translation: CASSPAGSGSYEQYF.

The gene calls are TRBV7-6 and TRBJ2-7; TRBD1 matches at 7 bases. Germline lookup yields CDR1 SGHVS and CDR2 FNYEAQ. V lost 5 bases to trimming and J lost 3 bases; unmatched junction nucleotides: 10. This CDR3 comprises 15 residues. The CDR3 DNA is TGTGCCAGCAGCGGTGGGACAGATAATTACTACGAGCAGTACTTC. Amino acid sequence: CASSGGTDNYYEQYF.

This sequence joins TRBV5-1 and TRBJ1-6, with 10 bases that match TRBD1. CDR3 length: 20 residues. Trimming at V came to 4 bases and at J to 6 bases, leaving 19 bases not matched to a gene. Germline CDR1 reads SGHRS; CDR2 reads YFSETQ. This CDR3 reads CASSLKPGQGKVVANSPLHF. The CDR3 DNA reads TGCGCCAGCAGCCTCAAACCGGGACAGGGGAAAGTGGTAGCTAATTCACCCCTCCACTTT.

The rearrangement uses TRBV6-1 and TRBJ1-3, with 8 bases that match TRBD1. Germline CDR1 and CDR2: MNHNS and SASEGT. V lost 2 bases and J lost 2; bases outside the gene matches: 5. This CDR3 spans 16 amino acids. The CDR3, as DNA: TGTGCCAGCAGTGAATCAAGGACAGGGACTGGAAACACCATATATTTT. This gives the protein CASSESRTGTGNTIYF.

This chain links TRBV5-1 with TRBJ2-5; D possibly corresponds to TRBD2 (7 bases). CDR3 length equals 15 residues. V was clipped by 0 bases and J by 5 bases, with 14 bases between them. In germline, CDR1 is SGHRS, CDR2 YFSETQ. CDR3 bases: TGCGCCAGCAGCTTGGAGGGGGGGCGCAGGGAGACCCAGTACTTC. Protein sequence: CASSLEGGRRETQYF. Complete variable domain (other parts from reference TRBV5-1 and TRBJ2-5): KAGVTQTPRYLIKTRGQQVTLSCSPISGHRSVSWYQQTPGQGLQFLFEYFSETQRNKGNFPGRFSGRQFSNSRSEMNVSTLELGDSALYLCASSLEGGRRETQYFGPGTRLLVL.